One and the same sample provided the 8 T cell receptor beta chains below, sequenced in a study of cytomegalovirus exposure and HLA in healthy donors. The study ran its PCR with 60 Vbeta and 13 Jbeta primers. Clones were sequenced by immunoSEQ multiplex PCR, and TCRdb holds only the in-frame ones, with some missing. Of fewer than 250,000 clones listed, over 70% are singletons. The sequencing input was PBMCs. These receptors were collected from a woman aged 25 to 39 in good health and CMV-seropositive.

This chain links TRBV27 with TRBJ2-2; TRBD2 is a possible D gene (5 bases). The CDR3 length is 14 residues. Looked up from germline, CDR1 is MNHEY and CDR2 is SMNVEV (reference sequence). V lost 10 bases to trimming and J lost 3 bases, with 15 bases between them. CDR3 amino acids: CANPRTVYTGELFF. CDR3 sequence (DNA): TGTGCCAATCCTCGGACTGTTTACACCGGGGAGCTGTTTTTT.

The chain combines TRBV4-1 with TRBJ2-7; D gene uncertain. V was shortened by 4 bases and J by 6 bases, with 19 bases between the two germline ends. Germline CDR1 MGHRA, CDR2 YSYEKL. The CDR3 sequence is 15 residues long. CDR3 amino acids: CASSPFRSSPGEQYF. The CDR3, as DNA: TGCGCCAGCAGCCCCTTTCGGTCCTCGCCCGGCGAGCAGTACTTC.

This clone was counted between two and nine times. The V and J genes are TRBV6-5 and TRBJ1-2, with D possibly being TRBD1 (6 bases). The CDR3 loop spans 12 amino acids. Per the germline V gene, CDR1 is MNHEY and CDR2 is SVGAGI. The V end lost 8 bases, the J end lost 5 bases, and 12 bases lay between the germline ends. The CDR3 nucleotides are TGTGCCAGCCTTCAGACAGGATATGGCTACACCTTC. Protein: CASLQTGYGYTF.

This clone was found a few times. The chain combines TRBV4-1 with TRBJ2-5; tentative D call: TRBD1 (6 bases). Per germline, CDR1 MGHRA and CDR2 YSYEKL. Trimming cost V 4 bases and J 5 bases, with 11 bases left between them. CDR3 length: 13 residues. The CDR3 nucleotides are TGCGCCAGCAGCCTTCCCCAGGGGGAGACCCAGTACTTC. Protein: CASSLPQGETQYF.

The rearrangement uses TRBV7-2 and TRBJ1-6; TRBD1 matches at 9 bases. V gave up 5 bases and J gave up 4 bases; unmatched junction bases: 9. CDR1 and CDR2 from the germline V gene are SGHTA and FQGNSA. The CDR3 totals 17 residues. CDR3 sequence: CASSPRSGTGYNSPLHF. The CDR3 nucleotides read TGTGCCAGCAGCCCCCGGTCCGGGACAGGGTATAATTCACCCCTCCACTTT.

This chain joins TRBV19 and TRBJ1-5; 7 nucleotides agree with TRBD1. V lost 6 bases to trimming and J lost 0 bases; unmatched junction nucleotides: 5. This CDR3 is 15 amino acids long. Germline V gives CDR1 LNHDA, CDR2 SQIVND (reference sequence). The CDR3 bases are TGTGCCAGTAGGAAGACAGGGAATAGCAATCAGCCCCAGCATTTT. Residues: CASRKTGNSNQPQHF.

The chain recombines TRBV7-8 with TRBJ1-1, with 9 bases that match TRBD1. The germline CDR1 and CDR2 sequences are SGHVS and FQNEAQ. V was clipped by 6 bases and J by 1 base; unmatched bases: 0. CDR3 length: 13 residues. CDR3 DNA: TGTGCCAGCAGGACAGGGGGGAACACTGAAGCTTTCTTT. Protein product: CASRTGGNTEAFF.

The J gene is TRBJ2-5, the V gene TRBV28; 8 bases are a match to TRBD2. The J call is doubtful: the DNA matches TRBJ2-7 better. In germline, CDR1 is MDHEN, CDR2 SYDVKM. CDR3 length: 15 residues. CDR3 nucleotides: TGTGCCAGCAGTTTACGGGAGGGGTTCCGTTACGAGCAGTACTTC. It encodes CASSLREGFRYEQYF.